These 17 T cell receptor beta chains were all obtained from the same sample, sequenced in a study of T-cell memory formation after mild COVID-19. TCRdb re-analysed the 5' RACE reads in MiXCR, keeping a single row per CDR3 protein. The repertoire holds roughly 340,000 distinct CDR3 sequences, roughly 15% seen once, with around 24% in the top ten. Sequencing was carried out using PBMCs or a T cell subset sorted from them (not recorded which). These receptors were taken from a man between 18 and 35 years old who had mild COVID-19 (a few samples of this study predate the infection). Cell type and time point are not known.

The chain carries TRBV7-9 and TRBJ1-2, with TRBD1 matching 7 bases. After removal of 7 bases from V and 0 bases from J, the junction contained 11 bases not matched to a gene. CDR1 and CDR2 (germline): SEHNR, FQNEAQ (reference sequence). This CDR3 comprises 16 residues. This CDR3 is CASTKWRGRSNYGYTF. In DNA, the CDR3 is TGTGCCAGCACCAAGTGGAGGGGGCGGTCTAACTATGGCTACACCTTC.

Many counts were recorded for this clonotype. V and J are TRBV18 and TRBJ2-3, with 12 bases that match TRBD2. CDR3 size: 19 residues. The germline gives CDR1 KGHSH, CDR2 LQKENI. The V gene end was trimmed by 2 bases and the J gene end by 2 bases; junction bases not matched to a gene: 11. CDR3 region: CASSPARLAGELLTDTQYF. As DNA, the CDR3 is TGTGCCAGCTCACCAGCCCGACTAGCGGGGGAACTCCTCACAGATACGCAGTATTTT.

This clonotype showed up many times. V is TRBV20-1 and J is TRBJ2-7, with TRBD1 matching 8 bases. Germline CDR1 is DFQATT and CDR2 is SNEGSKA (reference sequence). The CDR3 contains 11 residues. V trimming: 6 bases; J trimming: 9 bases; junction bases outside the gene matches: 7. The CDR3 region has the DNA TGCAGTGCCGGACAGGGCCTCGGGCAGTACGTC. Its protein product is CSAGQGLGQYV.

This chain joins TRBV6-6 and TRBJ1-2; tentative D call: TRBD1 (6 bases). The germline gives CDR1 MNHNY, CDR2 SVGAGI (reference sequence). Deletions cut 4 bases from V and 8 bases from J, with 14 bases between. This CDR3 has 13 amino acids. The CDR3 protein is CASSFDRLGGYTF. CDR3 bases: TGTGCCAGCAGTTTCGACAGGCTCGGAGGCTACACCTTC.

The chain is built from TRBV7-9 and TRBJ1-2; D perhaps matches TRBD1 (5 bases). The germline V gene has CDR1 SEHNR and CDR2 FQNEAQ (reference sequence). The CDR3 has 14 residues. V was cut by 5 bases and J by 1 base, with 11 bases left in between. The CDR3 DNA is TGTGCCAGCAGCCCTGACAGTTTTAACTATGGCTACACCTTC. Its translation: CASSPDSFNYGYTF.

The chain has TRBV15 and TRBJ2-1; D gene unclear. Looked up from germline, CDR1 is LNHNV and CDR2 is YYDKDF (reference sequence). The CDR3 is 12 residues long. V lost 1 base, J lost 9 bases, and 7 bases lay in between. CDR3: CATSRVPLEQFF. CDR3 coding DNA: TGTGCCACCAGCAGAGTCCCCCTTGAGCAGTTCTTC.

The genes are TRBV5-1 and TRBJ2-6, with TRBD1 matching over 7 bases. V shed 1 base and J 1 base; nucleotides not matched to a gene: 8. CDR1 SGHRS and CDR2 YFSETQ come from the germline V gene. CDR3 size: 18 residues. CDR3: CASSLTQGVRSGANVLTF. CDR3 nucleotides: TGCGCCAGCAGCTTGACGCAGGGGGTACGTTCTGGGGCCAACGTCCTGACTTTC.

This clonotype has only a few counts. The chain has TRBV7-2 and TRBJ2-4; D possibly uses TRBD1 or TRBD2 (5 bases each). V was pared by 2 bases and J by 5 bases, with 10 bases between. The germline gives CDR1 SGHTA, CDR2 FQGNSA. The CDR3 covers 14 residues. The CDR3 nucleotides read TGTGCCAGCAGCTTAAGAATGGGGGAAAACATTCAGTACTTC. The encoded protein is CASSLRMGENIQYF.

This rearrangement joins TRBV6-2 or TRBV6-3 to TRBJ2-3, with 10 bases identical to TRBD1. The CDR3 has 17 residues. CDR1 and CDR2 (germline): MNHEY, SVGEGT. Unmatched junction bases numbered 10, after V lost 3 bases and J lost 4 bases. CDR3 protein: CASSYSPGQGFADTQYF. CDR3 bases: TGTGCCAGCAGTTATTCCCCGGGACAGGGGTTTGCAGATACGCAGTATTTT.

This clonotype was seen many times. The genes are TRBV5-1 and TRBJ2-7; TRBD1 aligns across 7 bases. The CDR3 sequence is 11 residues long. V lost 0 bases, J lost 10 bases, and 1 base stayed unmatched. The germline V gene encodes CDR1 SGHRS and CDR2 YFSETQ. CDR3 protein: CASSLDRGQYF. The CDR3 DNA is TGCGCCAGCAGCTTGGACAGGGGACAGTACTTC. Full variable domain (outside the CDR3, taken from reference TRBV5-1 and TRBJ2-7): KAGVTQTPRYLIKTRGQQVTLSCSPISGHRSVSWYQQTPGQGLQFLFEYFSETQRNKGNFPGRFSGRQFSNSRSEMNVSTLELGDSALYLCASSLDRGQYFGPGTRLTVT.

The chain couples TRBV4-1 to TRBJ2-2, with 10 nucleotides matching TRBD1. This CDR3 is 16 amino acids long. The germline gives CDR1 MGHRA, CDR2 YSYEKL. The J segment lost 4 bases and the V segment lost 2 bases, leaving 4 bases of the junction unmatched. The CDR3 loop is CASSQYRDRGTGELFF. CDR3 nucleotides: TGCGCCAGCAGCCAATACCGGGACAGGGGCACCGGGGAGCTGTTTTTT.

CDR3 sequence reads: CASSWGGSNYGYTF. DNA of the CDR3: TGTGCCAGCAGCTGGGGCGGATCTAACTATGGCTACACCTTC. The chain recombines TRBV7-2 with TRBJ1-2, with TRBD1 as a possible D gene (5 bases). Germline V gives CDR1 SGHTA, CDR2 FQGNSA. The V end was cut by 4 bases, the J end by 0 bases, with 9 bases between. The CDR3 runs 14 residues.

This clonotype was counted many times. The chain uses TRBV5-6 and TRBJ2-1; TRBD2 matches at 8 bases. The CDR3 has 16 amino acids. The trim removed 3 bases at V and 1 base at J, leaving 6 bases unmatched. Germline CDR1 SGHDT, CDR2 YYEEEE. As DNA, the CDR3 is TGTGCCAGCAGCTCACAGCGGGAGAGGTCCTACAATGAGCAGTTCTTC. Protein product: CASSSQRERSYNEQFF.

This clonotype was found many times. The chain couples TRBV6-6 to TRBJ1-5; no definite D call. Between the trimmed V and J ends, which lost 0 bases and 3 bases, there was a span of 6 bases. Germline values: CDR1 MNHNY, CDR2 SVGAGI (reference sequence). The CDR3 totals 14 residues. The CDR3 bases are TGTGCCAGCAGTTACTCGAGGCACAATCAGCCCCAGCATTTT. Translating gives CASSYSRHNQPQHF.

This clonotype was seen more than once but under ten times. This rearrangement joins TRBV12-3 or TRBV12-4 to TRBJ2-5; D call uncertain. V was trimmed by 1 base and J by 8 bases, leaving 14 bases between them. The CDR3 spans 14 residues. Written as DNA, the CDR3 is TGTGCCAGCAGTTTAGGGCCCCCCCCAGGCACCCAGTACTTC. This codes for CASSLGPPPGTQYF.

CDR3 nucleotide sequence: TGTGCCAGCTCACCCAGCGTGGGCGCTGGCTCTGGAAACACCATATATTTT. This encodes CASSPSVGAGSGNTIYF. The rearrangement links TRBV18 to TRBJ1-3; D unresolved. The CDR3 sequence is 17 residues long. Germline-derived CDR1 and CDR2 are KGHSH and LQKENI. V was trimmed by 3 bases and J by 0 bases, leaving 15 bases between them.

This clonotype has just a few counts. V and J are TRBV12-3 or TRBV12-4 and TRBJ2-7, with D perhaps TRBD1 (5 bases). This CDR3 contains 14 residues. V shed 3 bases and J shed 2 bases, with 11 bases lying between them. The CDR3 bases are TGTGCCAGCAGTTTCCAGGGTGGACCCTACGAGCAGTACTTC. Amino acids: CASSFQGGPYEQYF.